Sequencing of this T cell receptor beta chain was carried out in a study of cytomegalovirus exposure and HLA in healthy donors (dated by TCRdb to the late 2010s). Context from the whole study: An earlier analysis of 587 of the donors reported 276 Gb of sequence data and around 110 million unique TCR beta sequences obtained from approximately 180 million T cells. About 280 gigabases of sequencing data and around 88 million unique TCR sequences made up an early release that covered nearly 650 HLA-typed donors. Of the roughly 430 genotyped donors, over 70% fell in the genetic ancestry cluster associated with self-reported Caucasian donors. The aim of the study was to test whether cataloging public T cell receptors could identify signatures of past pathogen exposure. The study profiled the T cell repertoires of under 700 subjects by immunosequencing and related them to cytomegalovirus serostatus. In addition to the first cohort of 650 to 750 subjects, a separate validation cohort of about 120 different subjects was used. To predict cytomegalovirus infection status, the study brought together high-throughput TCR immunosequencing, statistical association of individual TCRs with disease status, and machine learning. In a later analysis, previously published TCR beta repertoires from several hundred donors were re-analyzed and high-resolution HLA genotyping was added so that TCR occurrence patterns could be studied. The later analysis used no new phenotypic data to find candidate immune exposures, relying instead on TCR beta sequences and their occurrence across donors. An earlier analysis of 587 of the donors used high-throughput TCR beta sequencing to judge whether each TCR beta V gene segment behaved as functional or pseudogenic. Donor age, sex, ethnicity and CMV serostatus were compiled together with the repertoire data. A later genetic analysis used genome-wide SNP genotypes for 398 of the 666 donors, treating that subset as a discovery cohort. Every discovery cohort repertoire had been produced on one sequencing platform. HLA typing included class I and class II loci at four-digit resolution. The number of donors typed differed by locus, with roughly 620-630 for A, B, C, DRB1 and DQB1, around 500 for DQA1, 600 to 610 for DPA1, and around 460 for DPB1. Roughly 5 DR-DQ haplotypes were handled as single units for association and clustering, since linkage in the cohort was strong. Among 300 to 450 genotyped donors of the cohort, an average of 235,054 unique TCR beta nucleotide sequences were sequenced per donor, roughly 20% of them non-productive. Broader findings and caveats from the paper: A later analysis found that HLA-associated TCR beta chains were more clonally expanded and had lower generation probabilities than equally common non-associated chains. Correlated functional status among segregating V segments might be attributable to linkage disequilibrium, but an unknown experimental factor could not be ruled out. The only immune exposure information available for the cohort was CMV serostatus. According to a later analysis, parvovirus B19, influenza, CMV and Epstein-Barr virus appeared linked to several top co-occurrence clusters. Specific HLA alleles were associated with 16,951 TCR beta sequences at a false discovery rate of 0.05 in a later analysis. A later analysis found that TCR association rates varied across HLA loci, with DRB1 alleles showing the most associated TCRs and HLA-C alleles the fewest. The authors suggested that the approach could potentially be generalized to other disease states and immunological phenotypes. In both the original and validation cohorts, the classifier was reported to diagnose cytomegalovirus status with high specificity and sensitivity. Across donors, most TCR sequences were observed very rarely, whereas some public TCRs were present in many individuals. In a later genetic analysis, a missense DCLRE1C variant was associated with V-gene and J-gene trimming of TCR beta chains, and the association was replicated in an independent cohort. HLA typing was unavailable for some donors at each locus, so association tests used only the typed subset. Some IMGT-functional V segments, including TRBV6-2 and TRBV6-3, could not be told apart with the 87-base-pair reads, so those segments were excluded. In an earlier analysis of some 640 of the donors, most TCR beta V segments were observed in productive rearrangements about 90% or about 30% of the time, broadly matching IMGT annotations. The cohort was sequenced for TCR beta chains only, and without alpha or paired-chain data the features that could be detected were limited. In a later analysis, most CMV-associated TCR beta chains were found to appear HLA-restricted, with HLA associations seemingly driven largely by CMV exposure. The study listed 150 to 200 TCR beta chains as associated with cytomegalovirus. In a later genetic analysis, fewer N-insertions in productive TCRs were reported among donors in an Asian-associated ancestry cluster than the roughly 700-donor mean. The sequencing pipeline was judged likely to have produced a cluster of highly shared sequence variants as a technical artifact. Because counts were too low, approximately 15 rarely observed V segments, including chromosome 9 orphons, were excluded from the earlier analysis of several hundred of the donors. A further reported finding was that TCR beta sequences accurately predicted the HLA-A and HLA-B alleles for most subjects in the first cohort. A few of the identified cytomegalovirus-associated TCR beta chains were confirmed in vitro to be specific for cytomegalovirus antigens. The presence/absence analyses assumed that sequencing depth was roughly uniform across donors, and that assumption may not be true. When HLA alleles, especially DR and DQ, strongly co-occurred, TCR associations were difficult to assign to individual alleles.

The library relied on the immunoSEQ multiplex PCR assay. For the multiplex PCR, a mixture combining 60 forward primers for TCR Vbeta segments and 13 reverse primers for TCR Jbeta segments was used. The CDR3 region of rearranged TCR beta genes was amplified from genomic DNA with a multiplex PCR assay. The amplified TCR beta libraries were sequenced on the Illumina HiSeq System as 87-base-pair reads. The paper's processing steps were these. Across the roughly 670 repertoires, a later analysis counted roughly 84 million unique TCR beta chains, roughly 11 million of which were shared by at least two donors. Raw reads were error-corrected and collapsed into unique sequences by a nearest-neighbor algorithm in which closely related sequences were merged to remove PCR and sequencing errors. V, D and J gene segments were assigned by aligning CDR3 sequences to IMGT reference sequences. Each retained sequence needed at least a six-nucleotide match to both a V gene segment and a J gene segment. A rearrangement counted as productive if the CDR3 had no stop codons and remained in frame with V and J, and every other rearrangement counted as non-productive. Following IMGT convention, CDR3 was defined as the stretch from the second conserved V-encoded cysteine up to the conserved J-encoded phenylalanine. The earlier analysis of some 540 of the donors excluded any sequence lacking an unambiguous match to a single V gene segment. In an earlier analysis of approximately 550 of the donors, V segments were called functional above 56.7% productive rearrangements and were called segregating when the between-donor standard deviation exceeded 5%. A statistical classification framework was developed to diagnose cytomegalovirus status using the catalog of TCR beta chain sequences. In a later analysis, TCR nucleotide sequences were compared against IMGT/GENE-DB human TR gene sequences so that V and J genes could be assigned. In a later analysis, CDR3 sequences and most-parsimonious VDJ recombination scenarios were assigned using the TCRdist pipeline. In a later analysis, each TCR beta chain was defined by its CDR3 amino acid sequence together with its V-gene family, and reads without a unique V-gene family were excluded. In a later analysis, around 650 highly shared, low-generation-probability nucleotide sequences were removed to address suspected cross-contamination and a sequencing artifact. In a later analysis, a clonal expansion index was calculated for each public chain from normalized within-repertoire ranks of inferred template counts. A later analysis computed generation probabilities with a VDJ recombination model fitted to out-of-frame rearrangements, and checked the results against IGoR. Hypergeometric tests were used in a later analysis to score TCR-TCR, TCR-HLA and TCR-CMV co-occurrence, with a repertoire-size bias correction applied to the TCR pairs. A later analysis estimated false discovery rates by permuting HLA or CMV assignments 20 times. In a later analysis, co-occurring TCRs were grouped with DBSCAN, and TCRdist sequence similarity was added when clustering was performed within HLA-allele-positive subsets. For co-occurrence clustering, repertoires with fewer than 30,000 or more than 120,000 public chains were excluded, along with five repertoires with anomalous nucleotide sharing. Held by TCRdb, this immuneACCESS table contains in-frame sequences only and omits some clones. Under half of the omission traces to an unresolved V gene where checked; the cause of the rest is unknown. V and J calls and clone size are as listed in that table; D and trimming were resolved from the DNA. Across this sample there are about 300,000 clones, with just over 85% seen only once. The top ten constitute roughly 4% of the sample.

The cohort comprised more than 550 healthy bone marrow donors. Cohort members were all nominally healthy when sampled, although unrecorded immune exposures were likely present. The donor tested CMV seropositive and was one of the 289 seropositive cohort members. Every donor gave a peripheral blood sample, and the peripheral blood mononuclear cells from that sample were used for TCR beta sequencing. Genomic DNA extraction from the blood cell samples was performed with the Qiagen DNeasy Blood Extraction Kit. Germline trimming: 0 bases from V, 0 bases from J; junction bases outside gene matches: 6. The CDR3 has 17 amino acids, counting the end cysteine and phenylalanine. The read is trimmed to its CDR3 DNA, 51 bases read in frame from base 1. The CDR1 and CDR2 encoded by the germline V gene are MGHRA and YSYEKL. About this clone itself: The specificity of this receptor is unknown. The sample holds no much larger clone one base away, and base qualities are not on file.

The TCR sequence derives from a man between 40 and 49 years old in good health and CMV-seropositive. The rearranged segments are TRBV4-1 and TRBJ2-7, with TRBD2 identical over 9 junction bases. Sequencing input: PBMCs. Here the CDR3 is given as CASSQEGLAGSSYEQYF. The DNA sequence reads TGCGCCAGCAGCCAAGAAGGTCTAGCGGGGAGCTCCTACGAGCAGTACTTC.